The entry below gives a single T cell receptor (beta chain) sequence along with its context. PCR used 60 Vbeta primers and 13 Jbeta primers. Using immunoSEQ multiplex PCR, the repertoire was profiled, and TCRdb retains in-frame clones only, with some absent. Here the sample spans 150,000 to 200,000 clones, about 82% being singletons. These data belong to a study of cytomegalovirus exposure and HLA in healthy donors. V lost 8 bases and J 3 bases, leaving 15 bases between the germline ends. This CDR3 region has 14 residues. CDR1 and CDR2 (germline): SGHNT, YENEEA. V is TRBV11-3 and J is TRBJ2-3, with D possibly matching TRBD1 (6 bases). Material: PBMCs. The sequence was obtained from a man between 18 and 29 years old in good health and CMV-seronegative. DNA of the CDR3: TGTGCCAGCGGTCAGGGGAAGGGTACAGATACGCAGTATTTT. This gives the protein CASGQGKGTDTQYF.